The rows below give T cell receptor beta chains drawn from one sample of a study of blood T cell repertoires in COVID-19. Produced via immunoSEQ multiplex PCR; TCRdb's table is partial and in-frame only. The sample contains 9,500 to 10,000 clones, just over 75% of which appear only once. The specimen sequenced was peripheral blood. These receptors were collected from a human donor in a cohort sampled during active COVID-19. Each CDR3 is given with its conserved first and last residue. Not every row has a clone size; where given, it reads once, few, many or a size class.

TRBJ1-3 . TRBV7-2 CASSLPGWMWGNTIYF
TRBJ1-2 . TRBV11-2 CASSVGTGVWSDYGYTF
TRBJ1-2 . TRBV27 CASSLDRAYGYTF
TRBJ1-2 . TRBV28 CASKGGYGYTF
TRBJ1-2 few TRBV7-2 CASSPRGAYGYTF
TRBJ2-3 once TRBV2 CASSKTGERTDTQYF
TRBJ1-1 once TRBV20-1 CSARDRGEAFF
TRBJ2-2 . TRBV19 CASSIDRTGELFF
TRBJ1-5 . TRBV7-2 CASAGGVGNQPQHF
TRBJ2-2 few TRBV11-3 CASSLRTSSTGELFF
TRBJ1-1 once TRBV6-5 CASSLRGNTEAFF
TRBJ1-5 few TRBV12-3/TRBV12-4 CASKSQNQPQHF
TRBJ2-7 . TRBV6-2/TRBV6-3 CASSPVDSALYEQYF
TRBJ2-3 . TRBV7-3 CASSLTGERTDTQYF
TRBJ1-2 . TRBV7-3 CASSSRITLTGTYGYTF
TRBJ2-1 . TRBV2 CASRRQDHSYNEQFF
TRBJ1-6 . TRBV6-6 CASSYMEGNSPLHF
TRBJ2-7 . TRBV6-4 CATTRGEQYF
TRBJ2-7 . TRBV27 CASSMGKAGQPYEQYF
TRBJ1-3 . TRBV28 CASNKDRAGNTIYF
TRBJ2-7 . TRBV27 CASSLLAGGSYEQYF
TRBJ2-5 . TRBV11-2 CASSLVGRGASETQYF
TRBJ1-6 . TRBV2 CASSENSQGNSPLHF
TRBJ1-6 . TRBV12-2 CASRLGGAGQTNYNSPLHF
TRBJ2-7 . TRBV7-9 CASHAAGRGSSYEQYF
TRBJ1-1 . TRBV14 CASSLGLGSEAFF
TRBJ2-5 . TRBV9 CASSPTGLLQDTQYF
TRBJ2-7 . TRBV28 CASMLGGKGEQYF
TRBJ1-5 . TRBV28 CASSTIQGLEKPQHF
TRBJ2-7 once TRBV5-6 CASSWGTNEQYF
TRBJ2-4 . TRBV5-1 CASSQLGIDKNIQYF
TRBJ1-1 . TRBV5-1 CASSWRGGTEAFF
TRBJ2-1 . TRBV5-1 CASSLPTGGDSYNEQFF
TRBJ1-6 . TRBV2 CASSDRYNSPLHF
TRBJ1-1 . TRBV7-9 CASSLYQENTEAFF
TRBJ1-2 few TRBV30 CAWQVYFGYTF
TRBJ2-7 few TRBV10-3 CAISDLGASGGYQSSYEQYF
TRBJ2-1 once TRBV6-5 CASSLAGTGGREQFF
TRBJ2-7 few TRBV7-9 CASRPGQKIYEQYF
TRBJ1-5 . TRBV19 CASHQPGGSNQPQHF
TRBJ2-4 . TRBV7-8 CASSPRGGDKNIQYF
TRBJ2-1 few TRBV5-4 CASSLTHEQFF
TRBJ2-7 few TRBV6-5 CASRAGSSYEQYF
TRBJ2-3 . TRBV5-1 CASSYSSGGAPMTDTQYF
TRBJ1-2 . TRBV28 CASSTGTARNYGYTF
TRBJ2-7 . TRBV28 CASREAGTGAYEQYF
TRBJ2-2 once TRBV5-1 CASSLTGGTLTGELFF
TRBJ1-1 . TRBV4-3 CASSQTGTPNTEAFF
TRBJ1-5 . TRBV24-1 CATSPSTGVDQPQHF
TRBJ1-1 . TRBV5-4 CASSLQGGHTEAFF
TRBJ1-2 . TRBV6-5 CASRKQGQTRVYTF
TRBJ2-7 . TRBV6-2/TRBV6-3 CASSWTGIAYEQYF
TRBJ2-5 once TRBV7-9 CASSRDTKETQYF